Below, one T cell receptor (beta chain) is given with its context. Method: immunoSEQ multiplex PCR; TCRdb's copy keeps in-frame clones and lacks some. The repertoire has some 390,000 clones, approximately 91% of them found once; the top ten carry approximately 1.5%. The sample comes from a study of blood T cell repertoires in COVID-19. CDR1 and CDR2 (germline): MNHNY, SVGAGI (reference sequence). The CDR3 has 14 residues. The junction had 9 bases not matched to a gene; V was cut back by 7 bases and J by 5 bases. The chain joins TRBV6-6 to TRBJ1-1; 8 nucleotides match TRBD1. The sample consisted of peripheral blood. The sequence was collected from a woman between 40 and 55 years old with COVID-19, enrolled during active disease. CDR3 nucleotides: TGTGCCAGCATCGCGACAGGGGTAAGGACTGAAGCTTTCTTT. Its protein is CASIATGVRTEAFF.